The rows below give T cell receptor beta chains drawn from one sample of a study of shared clonotypes between healthy human individuals. Assay: immunoSEQ multiplex PCR; the TCRdb copy retains only in-frame clones and omits some. This table holds fewer than 1.4 million clones, approximately 80% found once. Sequencing was performed on memory CD4+ T cells from PBMCs. Receptor source: a man in his late teens or twenties in good health. Some clones in this sample may be carry-over from other donors' samples. The CDR3 runs from the conserved cysteine through the conserved F or W. D genes are given only for firm matches. Clone size is stated in some rows and not others, as once, few, many or a class when expanded.

d_call: TRBD2
v_call: TRBV5-6
clone_size: .
j_call: TRBJ2-7
cdr3_nt: TGTGCCAGCAGCCCCGCCGGGACTAGCGGCTACGAGCAGTACTTC
cdr3_aa: CASSPAGTSGYEQYF

d_call: .
v_call: TRBV5-1
clone_size: .
j_call: TRBJ2-1
cdr3_nt: TGCGCCAGCAGCTTGGGTTCCCAGAACAATGAGCAGTTCTTC
cdr3_aa: CASSLGSQNNEQFF

d_call: TRBD2
v_call: TRBV5-1
clone_size: .
j_call: TRBJ2-1
cdr3_nt: TGCGCCAGCAGCTCCGGCCTTAGCGGGAGGTACAATGAGCAGTTCTTC
cdr3_aa: CASSSGLSGRYNEQFF

d_call: .
v_call: TRBV27
clone_size: .
j_call: TRBJ2-5
cdr3_nt: TGTGCCAGCAGTTTAGTCGGTGGCGGGGCCTACCAAGAGACCCAGTACTTC
cdr3_aa: CASSLVGGGAYQETQYF

d_call: TRBD2
v_call: TRBV7-9
clone_size: .
j_call: TRBJ2-1
cdr3_nt: TGTGCCAGCAGCCGGCCAGCGGGAGGGCCAGGGACCTACAATGAGCAGTTCTTC
cdr3_aa: CASSRPAGGPGTYNEQFF

d_call: TRBD1
v_call: TRBV27
clone_size: few
j_call: TRBJ1-2
cdr3_nt: TGTGCCAGCAGTTTATCCCCGACAGGGAACTATGGCTACACCTTC
cdr3_aa: CASSLSPTGNYGYTF

d_call: TRBD1
v_call: TRBV5-8
clone_size: .
j_call: TRBJ1-5
cdr3_nt: TGTGCCAGCAGCTTAGGGGACAGTAATAGCAATCAGCCCCAGCATTTT
cdr3_aa: CASSLGDSNSNQPQHF

d_call: .
v_call: TRBV29-1
clone_size: .
j_call: TRBJ2-7
cdr3_nt: TGCAGCGTAACCAAACCGGGTCTTTCCTACGAGCAGTACTTC
cdr3_aa: CSVTKPGLSYEQYF

d_call: .
v_call: TRBV6-6
clone_size: .
j_call: TRBJ2-7
cdr3_nt: TGTGCCAGCAAGACGAGGGACGCCGAGCAGTACTTC
cdr3_aa: CASKTRDAEQYF

d_call: .
v_call: TRBV28
clone_size: .
j_call: TRBJ1-5
cdr3_nt: TGTGCCAGTACGGGCCAGCCCCACCAGCCCCAGCATTTT
cdr3_aa: CASTGQPHQPQHF

d_call: .
v_call: TRBV7-9
clone_size: few
j_call: TRBJ1-3
cdr3_nt: TGTGCCAGCAGTTTGGGGTTCTCTGGAAACACCATATATTTC
cdr3_aa: CASSLGFSGNTIYF

d_call: .
v_call: TRBV7-8
clone_size: .
j_call: TRBJ1-1
cdr3_nt: TGTGCCAGCAGCCAAAGGCTGGGGGTTGAAGCTTTCTTT
cdr3_aa: CASSQRLGVEAFF

d_call: TRBD2
v_call: TRBV18
clone_size: few
j_call: TRBJ2-7
cdr3_nt: TGTGCCAGCTCACCTCGACTAGCGGGAGTACGCGAGCAGTACTTC
cdr3_aa: CASSPRLAGVREQYF

d_call: TRBD2
v_call: TRBV7-7
clone_size: .
j_call: TRBJ2-2
cdr3_nt: TGTGCCAGCAGTCCTACTAGCGGAGGGACCGGGGAGCTGTTTTTT
cdr3_aa: CASSPTSGGTGELFF

d_call: .
v_call: TRBV29-1
clone_size: .
j_call: TRBJ2-3
cdr3_nt: TGCAGCGTTGATGGGGATTCGGGTAGAGATACGCAGTATTTT
cdr3_aa: CSVDGDSGRDTQYF

d_call: .
v_call: TRBV30
clone_size: few
j_call: TRBJ2-7
cdr3_nt: TGTGCCGGATCGTTTGGGGGGTGGAACGAGCAGTACTTC
cdr3_aa: CAGSFGGWNEQYF

d_call: .
v_call: TRBV19
clone_size: .
j_call: TRBJ2-5
cdr3_nt: TGTGCCAGTGGGCTTGGGAGAGAGACCCAGTACTTC
cdr3_aa: CASGLGRETQYF

d_call: .
v_call: TRBV7-7
clone_size: .
j_call: TRBJ2-1
cdr3_nt: TGTGCCAGCAGCGAGAACATACAGAACAATGAGCAGTTCTTC
cdr3_aa: CASSENIQNNEQFF

d_call: TRBD1
v_call: TRBV30
clone_size: .
j_call: TRBJ1-1
cdr3_nt: TGTGCCTGGGGGACAGGGGACACTGAAGCTTTCTTT
cdr3_aa: CAWGTGDTEAFF

d_call: .
v_call: TRBV4-3
clone_size: .
j_call: TRBJ2-7
cdr3_nt: TGCGCCAGCAGCCAAGATTTCAATGGGTACGAGCAGTACTTC
cdr3_aa: CASSQDFNGYEQYF

d_call: .
v_call: TRBV6-1
clone_size: .
j_call: TRBJ1-2
cdr3_nt: TGTGCCAGCAGTGGCACAAACCGGTGGGAAGCGAACTATGGCTACACCTTC
cdr3_aa: CASSGTNRWEANYGYTF

d_call: TRBD2
v_call: TRBV12-5
clone_size: .
j_call: TRBJ2-1
cdr3_nt: TGTGCTAGTGGTTTGCCCCTTATAGCGGGGGCGTACAATGAGCAGTTCTTC
cdr3_aa: CASGLPLIAGAYNEQFF

d_call: TRBD2
v_call: TRBV6-6
clone_size: .
j_call: TRBJ2-5
cdr3_nt: TGTGCCAGCAGCATGACTAGCAGGGAGACCCAGTACTTC
cdr3_aa: CASSMTSRETQYF

d_call: .
v_call: TRBV5-1
clone_size: .
j_call: TRBJ2-1
cdr3_nt: TGCGCCAGCGGTCCCGCAGGGGCGCAAAATGAGCAGTTCTTC
cdr3_aa: CASGPAGAQNEQFF

d_call: TRBD1
v_call: TRBV28
clone_size: .
j_call: TRBJ2-3
cdr3_nt: TGTGCCAGCAGCGAGTGGACAGGGATGGCAGATACGCAGTATTTT
cdr3_aa: CASSEWTGMADTQYF

d_call: TRBD1
v_call: TRBV7-9
clone_size: .
j_call: TRBJ2-7
cdr3_nt: TGTGCCAGCAGCAGAGGACAGGGTGACAGCGGCAAGGCCTACGAGCAGTACTTC
cdr3_aa: CASSRGQGDSGKAYEQYF

d_call: .
v_call: TRBV10-2
clone_size: .
j_call: TRBJ1-5
cdr3_nt: TGCGCCAGCAGTGAGCAGGAAAATCAGCCCCAGCATTTT
cdr3_aa: CASSEQENQPQHF

d_call: .
v_call: TRBV25-1
clone_size: few
j_call: TRBJ1-3
cdr3_nt: TGTGCCAGCAGTAGAAATACAGGGATCGGAAACACCATATATTTT
cdr3_aa: CASSRNTGIGNTIYF

d_call: TRBD1
v_call: TRBV2
clone_size: .
j_call: TRBJ1-2
cdr3_nt: TGTGCCAGCATCCAGGAGGACAGGGGTGGCTACACCTTC
cdr3_aa: CASIQEDRGGYTF

d_call: TRBD1
v_call: TRBV18
clone_size: .
j_call: TRBJ1-1
cdr3_nt: TGTGCCAGCTCACCGTCCCAGGGGGCAGGCGCTGAAGCTTTCTTT
cdr3_aa: CASSPSQGAGAEAFF

d_call: .
v_call: TRBV9
clone_size: .
j_call: TRBJ2-7
cdr3_nt: TGTGCCAGCAGCGTTTACTACGGCTATGGCTACGAGCAGTACTTC
cdr3_aa: CASSVYYGYGYEQYF

d_call: TRBD1
v_call: TRBV6-1
clone_size: .
j_call: TRBJ1-4
cdr3_nt: TGTGCCAGCAGTAGGGGGCTAAATGAAAAACTGTTTTTT
cdr3_aa: CASSRGLNEKLFF

d_call: .
v_call: TRBV28
clone_size: .
j_call: TRBJ1-1
cdr3_nt: TGTGCCAGCAGTTCCCCTGGCAGGGAAGGGATGAAAGCTTTCTTT
cdr3_aa: CASSSPGREGMKAFF

d_call: TRBD2
v_call: TRBV5-5
clone_size: .
j_call: TRBJ2-7
cdr3_nt: TGTGCCAGCAGCTTGGAAGGGACTAGCGGGATCAGCTCCTACGAGCAGTACTTC
cdr3_aa: CASSLEGTSGISSYEQYF

d_call: .
v_call: TRBV5-1
clone_size: once
j_call: TRBJ2-3
cdr3_nt: TGCGCCAGCAGCTCGGGGGACACAGATACGCAGTATTTT
cdr3_aa: CASSSGDTDTQYF

d_call: .
v_call: TRBV30
clone_size: .
j_call: TRBJ2-5
cdr3_nt: TGTGCCTGGAGTTACAGGGTTGGAGAGACCCAGTACTTC
cdr3_aa: CAWSYRVGETQYF

d_call: .
v_call: TRBV4-2
clone_size: once
j_call: TRBJ1-2
cdr3_nt: TGTGCCAGCAGCCCCATAGGGCAGGGCTACACCTTC
cdr3_aa: CASSPIGQGYTF

d_call: .
v_call: TRBV30
clone_size: .
j_call: TRBJ2-2
cdr3_nt: TGTGCCTGGATCGCCGCTGCAGCGAGAAACACCGGGGAGCTGTTTTTT
cdr3_aa: CAWIAAAARNTGELFF

d_call: .
v_call: TRBV2
clone_size: .
j_call: TRBJ1-6
cdr3_nt: TGTGCCAGCAGTGAATTGACGCCGGCACCCCTCCACTTT
cdr3_aa: CASSELTPAPLHF

d_call: TRBD2
v_call: TRBV2
clone_size: .
j_call: TRBJ2-7
cdr3_nt: TGTGCCAGCAGTTCGGGGACTAAGCAGTACTTC
cdr3_aa: CASSSGTKQYF

d_call: .
v_call: TRBV30
clone_size: .
j_call: TRBJ1-1
cdr3_nt: TGTGCAATGGACAGTGAAGCTTTCTTT
cdr3_aa: CAMDSEAFF

d_call: .
v_call: TRBV7-2
clone_size: .
j_call: TRBJ2-7
cdr3_nt: TGTGCCAGCAGCGGGAAGGTTGAGCAGTACTTC
cdr3_aa: CASSGKVEQYF

d_call: TRBD1
v_call: TRBV7-2
clone_size: .
j_call: TRBJ2-7
cdr3_nt: TGTGCCAGCAGCAGCCAGGGACAGGGGGGGGTCGAGCAGTACTTC
cdr3_aa: CASSSQGQGGVEQYF

d_call: .
v_call: TRBV15
clone_size: .
j_call: TRBJ1-2
cdr3_nt: TGTGCCACCAGCAGAGTAGGGGTCGGCTACACCTTC
cdr3_aa: CATSRVGVGYTF

d_call: .
v_call: TRBV19
clone_size: .
j_call: TRBJ2-3
cdr3_nt: TGTGCCAGTAGTATAGCCCAGCGGTCTAGCACAGATACGCAGTATTTT
cdr3_aa: CASSIAQRSSTDTQYF